The clone carrying this TCR beta chain was observed a few times. The antigen is not known. This record comes from a study of neoadjuvant nivolumab and ipilimumab in lung cancer. Study-level information: Patients got nivolumab 3 mg/kg on days 1, 15 and 29; combination added ipilimumab 1 mg/kg day 1. Study results and limitations: TCR richness and clonality were higher in tumors than adjacent uninvolved lung. Only two of four nivolumab-treated tumors gained richness and clonality by surgery.

This CDR3 is built from 14 residues. Germline V gene sequence: CDR1 SGHTS, CDR2 YDEGEE. V lost 0 bases, J lost 6 bases, and 10 bases lay in between. Measured with immunoSEQ multiplex PCR; TCRdb has only the in-frame clones, and not every one. The data show more than 15,000 clones, around 77% seen once. V is TRBV5-8 and J is TRBJ1-5, with D unclear. This sample comprised tumor tissue, obtained after neoadjuvant nivolumab, alone or with ipilimumab, at or shortly before surgery. The sequence derives from an adult with non-small cell lung cancer. The CDR3: CASSLGSVSQPQHF. The DNA of the CDR3 is TGTGCCAGCAGCTTGGGGAGTGTTAGTCAGCCCCAGCATTTT.